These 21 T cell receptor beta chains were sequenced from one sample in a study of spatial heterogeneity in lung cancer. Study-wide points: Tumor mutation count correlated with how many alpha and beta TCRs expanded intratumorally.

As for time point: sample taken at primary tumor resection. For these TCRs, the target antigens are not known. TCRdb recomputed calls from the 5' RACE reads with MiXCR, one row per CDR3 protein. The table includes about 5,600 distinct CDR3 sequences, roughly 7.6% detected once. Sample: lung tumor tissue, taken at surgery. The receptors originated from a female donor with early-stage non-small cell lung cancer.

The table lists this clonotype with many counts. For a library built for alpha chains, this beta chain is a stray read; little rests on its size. CDR3 nucleotides: TGTGCCAGCAGCTTGCGCGGGGGGGCAGGAGATACGCAGTATTTT. This encodes CASSLRGGAGDTQYF. V is TRBV5-8 and J is TRBJ2-3; TRBD2 matches 9 bases. The V gene end was trimmed by 1 base and the J gene end by 5 bases; junction bases not matched to a gene: 5. The CDR3 is 15 amino acids. Germline CDR1 SGHTS, CDR2 YDEGEE.

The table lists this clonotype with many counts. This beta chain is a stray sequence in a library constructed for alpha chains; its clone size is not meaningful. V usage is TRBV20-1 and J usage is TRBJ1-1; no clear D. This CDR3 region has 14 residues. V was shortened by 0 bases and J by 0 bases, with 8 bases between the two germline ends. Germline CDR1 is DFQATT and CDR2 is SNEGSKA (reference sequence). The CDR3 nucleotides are TGCAGTGCTAGAGAGGGAGTTTTGAACACTGAAGCTTTCTTT. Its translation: CSAREGVLNTEAFF.

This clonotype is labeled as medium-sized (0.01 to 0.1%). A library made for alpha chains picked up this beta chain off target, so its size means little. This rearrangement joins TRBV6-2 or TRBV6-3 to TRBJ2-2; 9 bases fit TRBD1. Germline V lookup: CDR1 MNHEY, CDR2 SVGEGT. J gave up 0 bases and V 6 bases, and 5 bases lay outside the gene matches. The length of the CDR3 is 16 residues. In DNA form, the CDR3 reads TGTGCCAGCAGACCACGGACAGGGGCGAACACCGGGGAGCTGTTTTTT. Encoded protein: CASRPRTGANTGELFF.

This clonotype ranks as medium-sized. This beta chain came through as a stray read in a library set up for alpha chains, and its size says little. The CDR3 sequence is CASSYWARQFF. In DNA form, the CDR3 reads TGTGCCAGCAGTTACTGGGCCAGGCAGTTCTTC. V is TRBV6-2 or TRBV6-3 and J is TRBJ2-1; unclear D gene. The CDR3 loop spans 11 amino acids. The V gene lost 1 base and the J gene lost 12 bases, with 7 bases spanning the gap. Germline V lookup: CDR1 MNHEY, CDR2 SVGEGT.

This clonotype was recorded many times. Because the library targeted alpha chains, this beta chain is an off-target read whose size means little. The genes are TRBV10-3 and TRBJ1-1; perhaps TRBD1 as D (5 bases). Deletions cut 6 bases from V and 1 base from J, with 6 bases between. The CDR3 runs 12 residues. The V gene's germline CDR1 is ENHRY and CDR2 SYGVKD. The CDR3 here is CAISGQNTEAFF. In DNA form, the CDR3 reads TGTGCCATCAGCGGACAGAACACTGAAGCTTTCTTT.

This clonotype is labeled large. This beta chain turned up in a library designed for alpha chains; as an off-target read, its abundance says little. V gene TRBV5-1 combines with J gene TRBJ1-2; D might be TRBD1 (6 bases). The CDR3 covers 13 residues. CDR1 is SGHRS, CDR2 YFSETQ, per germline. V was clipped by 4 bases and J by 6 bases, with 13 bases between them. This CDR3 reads CASSQTGYDGYTF. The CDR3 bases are TGCGCCAGCAGCCAAACAGGGTACGATGGCTACACCTTC. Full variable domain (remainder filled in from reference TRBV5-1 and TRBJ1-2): KAGVTQTPRYLIKTRGQQVTLSCSPISGHRSVSWYQQTPGQGLQFLFEYFSETQRNKGNFPGRFSGRQFSNSRSEMNVSTLELGDSALYLCASSQTGYDGYTFGSGTRLTVV.

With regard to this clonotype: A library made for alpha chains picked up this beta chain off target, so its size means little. In DNA, the CDR3 is TGTGCCAGCAGCTTAAACCCGCGGGGGGGCGGCACAGATACGCAGTATTTT. Its protein is CASSLNPRGGGTDTQYF. V usage is TRBV7-3 and J usage is TRBJ2-3; 9 bases fit TRBD2. Germline CDR1 SGHTA, CDR2 FQGTGA. There are 17 residues in the CDR3. Trimming removed 1 base from V and 1 base from J; junction bases left unmatched: 6.

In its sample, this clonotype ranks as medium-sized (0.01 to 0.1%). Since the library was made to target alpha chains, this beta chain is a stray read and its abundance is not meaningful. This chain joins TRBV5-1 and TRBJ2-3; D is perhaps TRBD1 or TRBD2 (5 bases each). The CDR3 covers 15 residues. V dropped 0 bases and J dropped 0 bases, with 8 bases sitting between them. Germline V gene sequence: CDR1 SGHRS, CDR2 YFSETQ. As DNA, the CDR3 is TGCGCCAGCAGCTTGGACGGGGCCAGCACAGATACGCAGTATTTT. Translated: CASSLDGASTDTQYF.

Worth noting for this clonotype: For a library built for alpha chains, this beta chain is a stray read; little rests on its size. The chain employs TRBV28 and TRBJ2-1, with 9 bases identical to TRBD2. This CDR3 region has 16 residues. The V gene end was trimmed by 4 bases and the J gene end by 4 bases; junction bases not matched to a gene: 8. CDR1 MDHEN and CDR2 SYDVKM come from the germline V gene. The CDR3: CASSSPGSGRYNEQFF. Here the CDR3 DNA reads TGTGCCAGCAGTTCCCCGGGTAGCGGGAGATACAATGAGCAGTTCTTC.

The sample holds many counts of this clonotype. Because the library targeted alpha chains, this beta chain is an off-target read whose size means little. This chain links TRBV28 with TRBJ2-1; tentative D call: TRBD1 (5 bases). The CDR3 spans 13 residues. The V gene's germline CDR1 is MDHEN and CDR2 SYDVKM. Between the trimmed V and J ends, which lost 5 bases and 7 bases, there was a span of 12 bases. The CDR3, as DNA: TGTGCCAGCAGTCCGATACCAGGGAATGAGCAGTTCTTC. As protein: CASSPIPGNEQFF.

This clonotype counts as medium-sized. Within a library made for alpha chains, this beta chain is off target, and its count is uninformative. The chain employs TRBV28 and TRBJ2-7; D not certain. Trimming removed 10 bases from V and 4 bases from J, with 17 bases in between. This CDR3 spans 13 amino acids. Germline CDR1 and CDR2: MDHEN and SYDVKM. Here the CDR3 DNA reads TGTGCCACCGAGTCTCTTTGGGCGTACGAGCAGTACTTC. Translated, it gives CATESLWAYEQYF. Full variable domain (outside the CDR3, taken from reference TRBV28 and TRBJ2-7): DVKVTQSSRYLVKRTGEKVFLECVQDMDHENMFWYRQDPGLGLRLIYFSYDVKMKEKGDIPEGYSVSREKKERFSLILESASTNQTSMYLCATESLWAYEQYFGPGTRLTVT.

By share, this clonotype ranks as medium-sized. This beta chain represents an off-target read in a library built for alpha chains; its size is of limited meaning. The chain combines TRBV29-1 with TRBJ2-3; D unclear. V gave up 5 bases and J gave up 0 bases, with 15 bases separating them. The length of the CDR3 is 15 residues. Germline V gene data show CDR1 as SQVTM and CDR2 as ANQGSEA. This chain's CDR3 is CSVSITGDSTDTQYF. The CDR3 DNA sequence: TGCAGCGTTTCGATAACCGGAGATAGCACAGATACGCAGTATTTT.

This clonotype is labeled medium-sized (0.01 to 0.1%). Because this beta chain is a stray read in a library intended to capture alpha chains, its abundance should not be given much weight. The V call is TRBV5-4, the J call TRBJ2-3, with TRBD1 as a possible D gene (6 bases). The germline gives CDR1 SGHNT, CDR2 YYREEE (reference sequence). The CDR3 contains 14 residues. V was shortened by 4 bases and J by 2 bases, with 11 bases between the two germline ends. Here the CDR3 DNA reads TGTGCCAGCAGCGGGGGACAACTCACAGATACGCAGTATTTT. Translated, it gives CASSGGQLTDTQYF. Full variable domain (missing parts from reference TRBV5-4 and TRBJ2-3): ETGVTQSPTHLIKTRGQQVTLRCSSQSGHNTVSWYQQALGQGPQFIFQYYREEENGRGNFPPRFSGLQFPNYSSELNVNALELDDSALYLCASSGGQLTDTQYFGPGTRLTVL.

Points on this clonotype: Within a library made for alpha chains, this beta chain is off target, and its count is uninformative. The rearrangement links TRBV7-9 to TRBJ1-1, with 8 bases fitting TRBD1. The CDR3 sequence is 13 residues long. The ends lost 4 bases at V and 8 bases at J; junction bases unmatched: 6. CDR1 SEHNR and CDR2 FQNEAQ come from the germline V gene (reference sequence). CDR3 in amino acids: CASSSRQGAEAFF. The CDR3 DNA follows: TGTGCCAGCAGCTCCAGGCAGGGGGCCGAAGCTTTCTTT.

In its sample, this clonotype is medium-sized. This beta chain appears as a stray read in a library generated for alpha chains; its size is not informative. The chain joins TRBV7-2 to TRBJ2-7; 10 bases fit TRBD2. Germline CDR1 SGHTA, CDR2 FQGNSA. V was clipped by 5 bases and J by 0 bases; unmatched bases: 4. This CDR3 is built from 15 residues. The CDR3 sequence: CASSKSSGGSYEQYF. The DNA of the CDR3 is TGTGCCAGCAGCAAATCTAGCGGGGGCTCCTACGAGCAGTACTTC.

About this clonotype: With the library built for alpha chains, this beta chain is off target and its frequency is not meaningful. CDR3 DNA: TGCGCCAGCAGCCAAGAGTTAGACACCGGGGAGCTGTTTTTT. Translating it yields CASSQELDTGELFF. V and J are TRBV4-3 and TRBJ2-2; D ambiguous. This CDR3 is 14 amino acids long. CDR1 is LGHNA and CDR2 is YSLEER in the germline V gene. V was pared by 0 bases and J by 3 bases, with 5 bases between.

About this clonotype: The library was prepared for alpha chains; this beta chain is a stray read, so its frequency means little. The CDR3 bases are TGTGCCACGCCTGGGGCCCGTCAATCCGATACGCAGTATTTT. This translates into CATPGARQSDTQYF. J is TRBJ2-3 and V is TRBV7-9; possible D gene TRBD1, 5 bases. V lost 10 bases and J 6 bases, leaving 20 bases between the germline ends. This CDR3 has 14 amino acids. Germline CDR1 and CDR2: SEHNR and FQNEAQ (reference sequence).

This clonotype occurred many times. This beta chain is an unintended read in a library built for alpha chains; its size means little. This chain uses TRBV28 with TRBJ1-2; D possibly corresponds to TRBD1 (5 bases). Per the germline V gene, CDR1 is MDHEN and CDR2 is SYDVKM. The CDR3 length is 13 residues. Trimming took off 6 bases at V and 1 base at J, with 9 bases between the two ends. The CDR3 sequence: CASRGQGNYGYTF. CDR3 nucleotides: TGTGCCAGCAGGGGCCAGGGTAACTATGGCTACACCTTC.

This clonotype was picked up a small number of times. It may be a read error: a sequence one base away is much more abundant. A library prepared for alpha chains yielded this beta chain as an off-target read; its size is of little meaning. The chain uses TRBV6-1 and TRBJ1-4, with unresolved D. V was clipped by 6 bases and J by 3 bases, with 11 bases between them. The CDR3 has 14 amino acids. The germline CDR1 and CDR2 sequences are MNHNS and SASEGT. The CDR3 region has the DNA TGTGCCAGCAGACTAGGGCAGCCTAATGAAAAACTGTTTTTT. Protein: CASRLGQPNEKLFF.

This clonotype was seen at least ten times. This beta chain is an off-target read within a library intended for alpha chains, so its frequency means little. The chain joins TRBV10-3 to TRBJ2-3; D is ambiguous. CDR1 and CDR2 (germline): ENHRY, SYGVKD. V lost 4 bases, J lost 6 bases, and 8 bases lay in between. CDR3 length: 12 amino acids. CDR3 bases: TGTGCCATCAGTGCCGACAAGGATACGCAGTATTTT. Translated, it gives CAISADKDTQYF.

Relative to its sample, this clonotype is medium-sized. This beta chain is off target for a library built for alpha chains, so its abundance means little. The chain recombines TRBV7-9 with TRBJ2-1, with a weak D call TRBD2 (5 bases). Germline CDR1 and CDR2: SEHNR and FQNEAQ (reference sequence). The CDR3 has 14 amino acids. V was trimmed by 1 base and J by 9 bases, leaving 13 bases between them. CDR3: CASSLVPSRGEQFF. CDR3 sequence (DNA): TGTGCCAGCAGCTTAGTCCCTAGCCGAGGTGAGCAGTTCTTC.